This TCR beta chain originates from a study of spatial heterogeneity in lung cancer. In this sample, this clonotype turned up a few times. This CDR3 region has 16 residues. Germline values: CDR1 SGHDN, CDR2 FVKESK. Deletions cut 4 bases from V and 7 bases from J, with 22 bases between. Using its own MiXCR run on the 5' RACE reads, TCRdb lists one record per CDR3 protein. The sample has about 50,000 distinct CDR3 sequences, less than 9.5% seen once; the top ten hold around 33%. The sample's time point: blood at routine non-recurrence follow-up after resection. No cell sorting; template was whole RNA from tumor, lung tissue or PBMC.

The sample here was PBMCs, taken at follow-up. The chain joins TRBV14 to TRBJ1-2; D gene uncertain. The TCR comes from a female donor with early-stage non-small cell lung cancer. The CDR3 here is CASSPGGRSVLGGYTF. For the CDR3, the DNA is TGTGCCAGCAGCCCCGGAGGACGCTCCGTGCTGGGTGGCTACACCTTC.